This T cell receptor (beta chain) appears in the sequencing data of a study of shared T cell receptors in the human thymus. The repertoire was sequenced with immunoSEQ multiplex PCR; TCRdb's copy has only in-frame clones and lacks some. Of about 380,000 clones in the sample, about 95% were seen once. This clone was recorded once. Germline trimming cut 4 bases from V and 3 bases from J; bases unmatched to any gene: 2. There are 14 residues in the CDR3. Germline V gene sequence: CDR1 SEHNR, CDR2 FQNEAQ (reference sequence). This chain uses TRBV7-9 with TRBJ2-2; 7 bases fit TRBD1. The sample taken for sequencing was thymocytes. This TCR was recovered from a human donor. In nucleotides, the CDR3 is TGTGCCAGCAGCTCAGGACAGGACACCGGGGAGCTGTTTTTT. This codes for CASSSGQDTGELFF.